A single sample gave rise to the 25 T cell receptor beta chains below, sequenced in a study of cytomegalovirus exposure and HLA in healthy donors. In the PCR, 60 Vbeta and 13 Jbeta primers were used. The data were produced by immunoSEQ multiplex PCR, yet TCRdb's version contains in-frame clones alone and is incomplete. In the table there are roughly 120,000 clones, 65% to 75% of which are singletons. Sequencing was done on a sample of PBMCs. These receptors came from a man aged 25-45 years in good health and CMV-seropositive.

This clone is a singleton in its sample. V and J are TRBV7-2 and TRBJ1-5; D is unclear. CDR3 size: 13 residues. Germline assignment: CDR1 SGHTA and CDR2 FQGNSA. The germline V and J ends were trimmed by 6 bases and 5 bases, with 11 bases remaining between them. For the CDR3, the DNA is TGTGCCAGCAGTACCATAGCCCATCAGCCCCAGCATTTT. Its translation is CASSTIAHQPQHF.

The chain is built from TRBV5-1 and TRBJ2-3, with 9 bases fitting TRBD2. Losses at the gene ends were 1 base for V and 0 bases for J; bases not matched to a gene: 3. Germline lookup yields CDR1 SGHRS and CDR2 YFSETQ. CDR3 length equals 16 residues. The CDR3, as DNA: TGCGCCAGCAGCTTGTCCCTAGCGGGGAGCACAGATACGCAGTATTTT. Translation: CASSLSLAGSTDTQYF.

This clone was observed a few times. The chain employs TRBV7-9 and TRBJ2-3; no clear D gene. This CDR3 is 11 amino acids long. Deletions cut 4 bases from V and 15 bases from J, with 14 bases between. CDR1 and CDR2 (germline): SEHNR, FQNEAQ (reference sequence). In DNA, the CDR3 is TGTGCCAGCAGCTCGACACCACATGAATATTTT. Translation gives CASSSTPHEYF.

This clone was seen a handful of times. The chain is built from TRBV6-1 and TRBJ1-1; D not certain. Trimming removed 6 bases at V and 0 bases at J, with 8 bases between. The CDR3 is 13 amino acids. Germline V lookup: CDR1 MNHNS, CDR2 SASEGT. The CDR3 reads CASSSGMNTEAFF. CDR3 in DNA: TGTGCCAGCAGCTCCGGGATGAACACTGAAGCTTTCTTT.

The chain links TRBV29-1 to TRBJ1-2, with 10 bases fitting TRBD1. The V gene's germline CDR1 is SQVTM and CDR2 ANQGSEA. This CDR3 contains 13 residues. V lost 7 bases, J lost 4 bases, and 6 bases stayed unmatched. CDR3 sequence reads: CSALGQGIYGYTF. CDR3 bases: TGCAGCGCCTTGGGACAGGGGATCTATGGCTACACCTTC.

The chain joins TRBV12-5 to TRBJ2-3; possible D gene TRBD2, 6 bases. Germline CDR1 is LGHNT and CDR2 is FRNRAP. The ends were cut back, 6 bases at V and 2 bases at J, with 18 bases in the middle. The CDR3 runs 16 residues. Written as DNA, the CDR3 is TGTGCTAGTGGCGGGGGTCCGACATCCAACACAGATACGCAGTATTTT. Its translation is CASGGGPTSNTDTQYF.

The chain joins TRBV6-1 to TRBJ2-5, with 9 bases lining up with TRBD2. The V gene end was trimmed by 2 bases and the J gene end by 4 bases; junction bases not matched to a gene: 8. This CDR3 spans 16 amino acids. Germline V gene lookup returns CDR1 MNHNS and CDR2 SASEGT. The CDR3 sequence is CASSERLAGTTETQYF. The CDR3, as DNA: TGTGCCAGCAGTGAAAGGCTAGCGGGGACGACAGAGACCCAGTACTTC.

The J gene is TRBJ1-1, the V gene TRBV6-1; the D is unclear. CDR1 and CDR2 from the germline V gene are MNHNS and SASEGT. Trimming shortened V by 11 bases and J by 0 bases, and 19 bases separated the two germline ends. This CDR3 is 15 amino acids long. Here the CDR3 reads CAGVRASGVNTEAFF. The CDR3 DNA sequence: TGTGCCGGCGTCCGTGCCTCGGGAGTGAACACTGAAGCTTTCTTT.

This rearrangement joins TRBV4-2 to TRBJ1-3, with 11 bases matching TRBD1. Germline CDR1 is LGHNA and CDR2 is YNFKEQ. CDR3 length equals 15 residues. The ends lost 4 bases at V and 7 bases at J; junction bases unmatched: 6. CDR3 in amino acids: CASSRGQGATNTIYF. The DNA for the CDR3 is TGTGCCAGCAGCCGAGGACAGGGGGCTACGAACACCATATATTTT.

This clone came up a few times. The chain carries TRBV6-1 and TRBJ1-5; 10 positions match TRBD1. J was trimmed by 2 bases and V by 3 bases; bases with no gene match: 7. Germline loops: CDR1 MNHNS, CDR2 SASEGT. The CDR3 totals 17 residues. The CDR3 loop is CASSEGQGILGNQPQHF. DNA of the CDR3: TGTGCCAGCAGTGAGGGACAGGGGATTCTTGGCAATCAGCCCCAGCATTTT.

The gene calls are TRBV2 and TRBJ2-3; D is possibly TRBD2 (6 bases). The CDR3 contains 16 residues. Germline V gene data show CDR1 as SNHLY and CDR2 as FYNNEI. V dropped 4 bases and J dropped 2 bases, with 16 bases sitting between them. In DNA, the CDR3 is TGTGCCAGCAGTGTATTGGCTAGCGCAACCACAGATACGCAGTATTTT. It yields the protein CASSVLASATTDTQYF.

The CDR3 region has the DNA TGTGCCAGCAGCGGGGGAGGTGGAAACACCATATATTTT. Translated, it gives CASSGGGGNTIYF. The chain uses TRBV6-1 and TRBJ1-3; possibly TRBD1 for D (5 bases). Trimming left V 6 bases short and J 3 bases short, with 9 bases between. The CDR3 has 13 residues. Germline V gene data show CDR1 as MNHNS and CDR2 as SASEGT.

The J gene is TRBJ2-7, the V gene TRBV7-8; tentative D call: TRBD2 (5 bases). Germline CDR1 is SGHVS and CDR2 is FQNEAQ. Trimming removed 2 bases from V and 0 bases from J, with 14 bases in between. The CDR3 totals 16 residues. The DNA for the CDR3 is TGTGCCAGCAGCTTATCCCCCAGCGGACTCTCCTACGAGCAGTACTTC. The encoded protein is CASSLSPSGLSYEQYF.

The chain links TRBV11-2 to TRBJ2-7; TRBD2 agrees at 8 bases. The CDR3 is 17 residues long. Losses at the gene ends were 1 base for V and 0 bases for J; bases not matched to a gene: 8. Germline CDR1 reads SGHAT; CDR2 reads FQNNGV. CDR3 residues: CASSLGASGGNSYEQYF. Here the CDR3 DNA reads TGTGCCAGCAGCTTAGGGGCGAGCGGGGGCAACTCCTACGAGCAGTACTTC.

The genes are TRBV18 and TRBJ2-7; TRBD1 matches at 7 bases. Looked up from germline, CDR1 is KGHSH and CDR2 is LQKENI. V shed 4 bases, J shed 6 bases, and the junction held 15 bases outside the gene matches. The CDR3 consists of 16 residues. CDR3 in DNA: TGTGCCAGCTCACTATATACGGGGACAGCCTCGGGCGAGCAGTACTTC. Translated, it gives CASSLYTGTASGEQYF.

The rearrangement joins TRBV11-2 to TRBJ2-7; 8 nucleotides align to TRBD2. The J segment lost 3 bases and the V segment lost 0 bases, leaving 10 bases of the junction unmatched. The germline V gene has CDR1 SGHAT and CDR2 FQNNGV. CDR3 length equals 17 residues. CDR3 amino acids: CASSLEGARAGVYEQYF. For the CDR3, the DNA is TGTGCCAGCAGCTTAGAGGGGGCCAGAGCGGGGGTCTACGAGCAGTACTTC.

The rearrangement links TRBV6-1 to TRBJ2-5; weak D call: TRBD1 (6 bases). Matching the DNA end better, TRBJ2-7 makes the J call doubtful. The germline V gene has CDR1 MNHNS and CDR2 SASEGT. This CDR3 comprises 14 residues. This chain's CDR3 is CASSAGESSYEQYF. Here the CDR3 DNA reads TGTGCCAGCAGTGCAGGGGAGAGCTCCTACGAGCAGTACTTC.

This chain connects TRBV6-6 to TRBJ1-1; no clear D. The CDR3 loop spans 13 amino acids. Germline CDR1 reads MNHNY; CDR2 reads SVGAGI (reference sequence). V was cut by 3 bases and J by 2 bases, with 7 bases left in between. CDR3 coding DNA: TGTGCCAGCAGTTATACGGGAAACACTGAAGCTTTCTTT. It is translated as CASSYTGNTEAFF.

This clone was counted between two and nine times. This chain links TRBV10-1 with TRBJ2-2; a possible D gene is TRBD1 (6 bases). This CDR3 is 14 amino acids long. Looked up from germline, CDR1 is WNHNN and CDR2 is SYGVQD (reference sequence). Deletions cut 3 bases from V and 3 bases from J, with 8 bases between. The CDR3 sequence is CASSDSGDTGELFF. The CDR3, as DNA: TGCGCCAGCAGTGATTCAGGGGACACCGGGGAGCTGTTTTTT.

The rearrangement uses TRBV5-6 and TRBJ2-3; D may be TRBD1 (6 bases). The CDR3 loop spans 17 amino acids. CDR1 and CDR2 from the germline V gene are SGHDT and YYEEEE. V was trimmed by 0 bases and J by 2 bases, leaving 16 bases between them. The DNA of the CDR3 is TGTGCCAGCAGCTTGGCCTCTAACAGGGACATCACAGATACGCAGTATTTT. This gives the protein CASSLASNRDITDTQYF.

The rearrangement joins TRBV13 to TRBJ2-5; D possibly corresponds to TRBD2 (7 bases). The assigned J gene may be wrong: the sequence end matches TRBJ2-7 better. The CDR3 spans 16 residues. The germline V gene has CDR1 PRHDT and CDR2 FYEKMQ (reference sequence). The CDR3 reads CASSPEGGGSSYEQYF. CDR3 in DNA: TGTGCCAGCAGCCCGGAGGGGGGGGGCAGCTCCTACGAGCAGTACTTC.

The V and J genes are TRBV19 and TRBJ2-1, with D uncertain. Trimming removed 5 bases at V and 0 bases at J, with 14 bases between. CDR1 is LNHDA and CDR2 is SQIVND in the germline V gene (reference sequence). The CDR3 totals 16 residues. CDR3 amino acids: CASSVSPLSSYNEQFF. CDR3 bases: TGTGCCAGTAGTGTGAGTCCCCTGAGCTCCTACAATGAGCAGTTCTTC.

V usage is TRBV5-1 and J usage is TRBJ2-5; 8 nucleotides agree with TRBD2. J was trimmed by 3 bases and V by 0 bases; bases with no gene match: 7. Germline CDR1 SGHRS, CDR2 YFSETQ. The CDR3 totals 16 residues. In nucleotides, the CDR3 is TGCGCCAGCAGCTTGGTAGCGGGGATCATGGAAGAGACCCAGTACTTC. It translates to CASSLVAGIMEETQYF. Together with reference TRBV5-1 and TRBJ2-5, the CDR3 gives the full variable domain: KAGVTQTPRYLIKTRGQQVTLSCSPISGHRSVSWYQQTPGQGLQFLFEYFSETQRNKGNFPGRFSGRQFSNSRSEMNVSTLELGDSALYLCASSLVAGIMEETQYFGPGTRLLVL.

As concerns this clone: At one end, the junction sequence differs from germline, possibly due to a read error. The chain joins TRBV19 to TRBJ1-2, with D unresolved. The CDR3 loop spans 15 amino acids. The germline V gene has CDR1 LNHDA and CDR2 SQIVND (reference sequence). CDR3 region: CASSIKSELGYGYPF. The CDR3 DNA follows: TGTGCCAGTAGTATAAAGAGCGAACTCGGATATGGCTACCCCTTC.

The rearrangement links TRBV29-1 to TRBJ2-7; D is possibly TRBD1 (5 bases). Germline loops: CDR1 SQVTM, CDR2 ANQGSEA. V lost 3 bases, J lost 4 bases, and 7 bases lay in between. The length of the CDR3 is 11 residues. The CDR3 DNA reads TGCAGCGTTGACAAGGGGTACGAGCAGTACTTC. Its translation: CSVDKGYEQYF.